These 8 T cell receptor beta chains share one sample of origin, sequenced in a study of CD4+ T cells in melanoma. Profiling relied on immunoSEQ multiplex PCR, and the TCRdb table lists in-frame clones only, not all of them. The data show fewer than 15,000 clones, around 80% seen once. Sequencing used cells from a culture (not recorded whether cultured in vitro). These receptor sequences come from a human donor with melanoma.

This chain uses TRBV6-6 with TRBJ1-4, with a tentative D call TRBD1 (6 bases). This CDR3 is built from 13 residues. The V gene lost 6 bases and the J gene lost 12 bases, with 17 bases spanning the gap. CDR1 is MNHNY and CDR2 is SVGAGI in the germline V gene (reference sequence). The CDR3: CASRDPGQVELFF. The CDR3 DNA reads as TGTGCCAGCAGGGACCCGGGACAAGTGGAACTGTTTTTT.

This rearrangement joins TRBV2 to TRBJ1-2, with a tentative D call TRBD1 (5 bases). Germline CDR1 reads SNHLY; CDR2 reads FYNNEI. The CDR3 loop spans 12 amino acids. V gave up 6 bases and J gave up 3 bases, with 8 bases separating them. CDR3 loop: CASRGDDYGYTF. As DNA, the CDR3 is TGTGCCAGCAGGGGGGACGACTATGGCTACACCTTC.

The gene calls are TRBV9 and TRBJ1-2; 10 nucleotides align to TRBD1. V lost 3 bases to trimming and J lost 2 bases; unmatched junction nucleotides: 4. This CDR3 has 15 residues. The germline V gene encodes CDR1 SGDLS and CDR2 YYNGEE. This chain's CDR3 is CASSGQGAKNYGYTF. DNA of the CDR3: TGTGCCAGCAGCGGACAGGGGGCGAAGAACTATGGCTACACCTTC.

This sequence joins TRBV10-3 and TRBJ1-2, with unresolved D. The germline V gene has CDR1 ENHRY and CDR2 SYGVKD. The ends were cut back, 10 bases at V and 2 bases at J, with 17 bases in the middle. This CDR3 is built from 14 residues. The CDR3 sequence: CASRVRAENYGYTF. The CDR3 bases are TGTGCCAGTCGAGTCCGGGCCGAGAACTATGGCTACACCTTC.

J is TRBJ1-2 and V is TRBV27; 11 nucleotides align to TRBD1. The CDR3 contains 16 residues. Germline CDR1 and CDR2: MNHEY and SMNVEV (reference sequence). The junction had 10 bases not matched to a gene; V was cut back by 3 bases and J by 7 bases. The CDR3 here is CASSFWPGTGGSGYTF. As DNA, the CDR3 is TGTGCCAGCAGTTTTTGGCCCGGGACAGGGGGTTCTGGCTACACCTTC.

This clone was recorded a few times. The gene calls are TRBV27 and TRBJ1-6; no definite D call. This CDR3 spans 15 amino acids. The germline V gene has CDR1 MNHEY and CDR2 SMNVEV (reference sequence). V shed 3 bases and J shed 4 bases, with 10 bases lying between them. This CDR3 reads CASSFSEAYNSPLHF. Written as DNA, the CDR3 is TGTGCCAGCAGTTTTTCGGAAGCTTATAATTCACCCCTCCACTTT.

This sequence joins TRBV5-1 and TRBJ1-2, with 8 bases aligning to TRBD1. V was clipped by 0 bases and J by 6 bases; unmatched bases: 10. Per the germline V gene, CDR1 is SGHRS and CDR2 is YFSETQ. The CDR3 sequence is 16 residues long. The DNA of the CDR3 is TGCGCCAGCAGCTTGGTTTATCGGACAGGGCTCGATGGCTACACCTTC. Amino acid sequence: CASSLVYRTGLDGYTF. Full variable domain (remainder filled in from reference TRBV5-1 and TRBJ1-2): KAGVTQTPRYLIKTRGQQVTLSCSPISGHRSVSWYQQTPGQGLQFLFEYFSETQRNKGNFPGRFSGRQFSNSRSEMNVSTLELGDSALYLCASSLVYRTGLDGYTFGSGTRLTVV.

The CDR3 sequence: CASSARTGGGYGYTF. Written as DNA, the CDR3 is TGTGCCAGCAGCGCCCGGACAGGGGGCGGCTATGGCTACACCTTC. This chain links TRBV5-8 with TRBJ1-2, with 11 positions matching TRBD1. This CDR3 is 15 amino acids long. The V and J ends lost 4 bases and 4 bases, in that order; junction bases with no gene match: 6. The germline gives CDR1 SGHTS, CDR2 YDEGEE.